The entry that follows covers one T cell receptor beta chain sequence. The data originate from a study of blood T cell repertoires in COVID-19. Trimming took 2 bases from V and 5 from J, leaving 16 bases between them. CDR1 SGHTA and CDR2 FQGNSA come from the germline V gene. CDR3 length: 15 residues. This table comes from immunoSEQ multiplex PCR, and its TCRdb copy is limited to in-frame clones, with some not included. The sample has 5,000 to 6,500 clones, roughly 81% seen once. This sequence was found in a man aged 60 to 75 with acute or convalescent COVID-19. The sample comprised peripheral blood. The rearrangement joins TRBV7-2 to TRBJ2-7, with a possible D match to TRBD1 (5 bases). Here the CDR3 DNA reads TGTGCCAGCAGCTTATCTTGGGCAGGGCTCCACGAGCAGTACTTC. This translates into CASSLSWAGLHEQYF.